The 27 T cell receptor beta chains below come from one sample, sequenced in a study of blood T cell repertoires in COVID-19. The table came from immunoSEQ multiplex PCR; TCRdb's copy has only in-frame clones and leaves some out. The sample has approximately 500,000 clones; about 88% are singletons. The specimen was peripheral blood. The receptor set was obtained from a woman aged 45 to 65 with COVID-19, enrolled during active disease.

V usage is TRBV18 and J usage is TRBJ1-2; D not certain. Germline assignment: CDR1 KGHSH and CDR2 LQKENI. Trimming took off 0 bases at V and 8 bases at J, with 13 bases between the two ends. This CDR3 comprises 14 residues. CDR3 in amino acids: CASSPPNTSGGYTF. DNA for the CDR3: TGTGCCAGCTCACCACCGAACACCTCAGGAGGCTACACCTTC.

The gene calls are TRBV28 and TRBJ1-1, with 7 bases that match TRBD1. Germline V CDR1 and CDR2: MDHEN, SYDVKM. The CDR3 loop spans 13 amino acids. The V gene end was trimmed by 6 bases and the J gene end by 6 bases; junction bases not matched to a gene: 7. CDR3 in amino acids: CASRSPGQPEAFF. CDR3 DNA sequence: TGTGCCAGCAGGTCGCCGGGACAGCCTGAAGCTTTCTTT.

Concerning this clone itself: At the DNA level, this CDR3 is encoded by other sequences in the same sample as well. V gene TRBV9 combines with J gene TRBJ2-7; TRBD1 matches 9 bases. This CDR3 has 14 residues. The germline CDR1 and CDR2 sequences are SGDLS and YYNGEE. V lost 0 bases to trimming and J lost 3 bases; unmatched junction nucleotides: 1. The CDR3 reads CASSVGDRVYEQYF. DNA of the CDR3: TGTGCCAGCAGCGTAGGGGACAGGGTCTACGAGCAGTACTTC.

This rearrangement joins TRBV3-1 (or the pseudogene TRBV3-2) to TRBJ1-6, with unresolved D. The length of the CDR3 is 13 residues. Per the germline V gene, CDR1 is LGHDT and CDR2 is YNNKEL (reference sequence). V shed 3 bases and J shed 8 bases, with 8 bases lying between them. CDR3 residues: CASSQREDSPLHF. As DNA, the CDR3 is TGTGCCAGCAGCCAGAGGGAGGATTCACCCCTCCACTTT.

The J gene is TRBJ1-3, the V gene TRBV30; perhaps TRBD1 as D (5 bases). Germline V CDR1 and CDR2: GTSNPN, SVGIG (reference sequence). V gave up 0 bases and J gave up 5 bases, with 11 bases separating them. The CDR3 is 14 residues long. CDR3 coding DNA: TGTGCCTGGAGTGTAGGAGGGGCACGAAACACCATATATTTT. Translation gives CAWSVGGARNTIYF.

The V call is TRBV9, the J call TRBJ2-7, with 8 nucleotides matching TRBD1. Germline lookup yields CDR1 SGDLS and CDR2 YYNGEE. CDR3 length: 15 amino acids. Losses at the gene ends were 4 bases for V and 4 bases for J; bases not matched to a gene: 10. CDR3 amino acids: CASSLGQGGGYEQYF. Here the CDR3 DNA reads TGTGCCAGCAGCCTAGGACAGGGAGGAGGATACGAGCAGTACTTC. The whole variable domain, remainder taken from reference TRBV9 and TRBJ2-7, is DSGVTQTPKHLITATGQRVTLRCSPRSGDLSVYWYQQSLDQGLQFLIQYYNGEERAKGNILERFSAQQFPDLHSELNLSSLELGDSALYFCASSLGQGGGYEQYFGPGTRLTVT.

This sequence joins TRBV19 and TRBJ1-5; D is perhaps TRBD1 (6 bases). The CDR3 loop spans 12 amino acids. Trimming cost V 10 bases and J 6 bases, with 13 bases left between them. Germline CDR1 and CDR2: LNHDA and SQIVND (reference sequence). This CDR3 reads CATNRVGQPQHF. The CDR3 DNA is TGTGCCACAAACAGGGTTGGTCAGCCCCAGCATTTT.

This sequence joins TRBV28 and TRBJ1-6; 7 nucleotides agree with TRBD1. CDR3 length equals 16 residues. Germline CDR1 is MDHEN and CDR2 is SYDVKM. With 1 base clipped from V and 3 bases from J, the junction kept 3 bases outside the gene matches. CDR3 in DNA: TGTGCCAGCAGTTTATTCGGGACAGACTATAATTCACCCCTCCACTTT. Its protein product is CASSLFGTDYNSPLHF.

J is TRBJ2-7 and V is TRBV5-1; a weak D match, TRBD1 (6 bases). V dropped 3 bases and J dropped 0 bases, with 10 bases sitting between them. The CDR3 has 14 amino acids. Germline loops: CDR1 SGHRS, CDR2 YFSETQ. CDR3 nucleotides: TGCGCCAGCAGCTCCGGGACACTCTCCTACGAGCAGTACTTC. It encodes CASSSGTLSYEQYF.

This chain links TRBV6-6 with TRBJ2-1, with TRBD2 identical over 8 bases. CDR3 length: 16 amino acids. Trimming removed 0 bases from V and 5 bases from J; junction bases left unmatched: 6. CDR1 and CDR2 from the germline V gene are MNHNY and SVGAGI (reference sequence). The CDR3 DNA is TGTGCCAGCAGTTACTCGAGAAGCGGGGGCCACAATGAGCAGTTCTTC. Encoded protein: CASSYSRSGGHNEQFF.

As for this clone: At one end, the junction sequence differs from germline, possibly due to a read error. The chain uses TRBV5-4 and TRBJ1-2; D possibly corresponds to TRBD1 (6 bases). This CDR3 region has 18 residues. Per germline, CDR1 SGHNT and CDR2 YYREEE (reference sequence). Here the CDR3 reads CASSLAAGGWGPNYGYTF. In nucleotides, the CDR3 is TGTGCCAGCAGTTTGGCGGCGGGAGGGTGGGGGCCTAACTATGGCTACACCTTC.

The J gene is TRBJ2-5, the V gene TRBV12-5; 11 bases align to TRBD1. Losses at the gene ends were 9 bases for V and 4 bases for J; bases not matched to a gene: 10. This CDR3 is 15 amino acids long. Germline V lookup: CDR1 LGHNT, CDR2 FRNRAP. DNA for the CDR3: TGTGCTAGATGGGACAGGGGGAAGGGGCGAGAGACCCAGTACTTC. This encodes CARWDRGKGRETQYF.

This chain uses TRBV5-1 with TRBJ1-5; TRBD1 matches at 11 bases. Germline values: CDR1 SGHRS, CDR2 YFSETQ. CDR3 length: 15 residues. After removal of 4 bases from V and 4 bases from J, the junction contained 4 bases not matched to a gene. CDR3 residues: CASSPGQGANQPQHF. CDR3 DNA: TGCGCCAGCAGCCCCGGACAGGGGGCGAATCAGCCCCAGCATTTT.

The gene calls are TRBV20-1 and TRBJ1-2; TRBD1 aligns across 10 bases. The CDR3 consists of 14 residues. Losses at the gene ends were 3 bases for V and 4 bases for J; bases not matched to a gene: 5. Germline CDR1 DFQATT, CDR2 SNEGSKA (reference sequence). Here the CDR3 reads CSASSGTGAYGYTF. The DNA for the CDR3 is TGCAGTGCTAGTTCCGGGACAGGGGCCTATGGCTACACCTTC.

The genes are TRBV7-8 and TRBJ2-7; 8 bases line up with TRBD2. Trimming took 5 bases from V and 5 from J; bases not matched to a gene: 8. The CDR3 totals 14 residues. The germline CDR1 and CDR2 sequences are SGHVS and FQNEAQ. The CDR3 DNA reads TGTGCCAGCAGCCTTCTCGGGGGGGGCGACGAGCAGTACTTC. Protein product: CASSLLGGGDEQYF.

This CDR3 is CASSEGLAGTTVHYEQYF. The CDR3 nucleotides are TGTGCCAGCAGTGAGGGACTAGCGGGGACTACCGTCCACTACGAGCAGTACTTC. V and J are TRBV2 and TRBJ2-7, with TRBD2 matching 13 bases. From germline, CDR1 is SNHLY and CDR2 FYNNEI. With 3 bases clipped from V and 3 bases from J, the junction kept 11 bases outside the gene matches. CDR3 length: 18 amino acids.

The rearrangement joins TRBV19 to TRBJ2-6; 7 bases line up with TRBD1. V was clipped by 5 bases and J by 0 bases; unmatched bases: 7. The CDR3 runs 17 residues. Looked up from germline, CDR1 is LNHDA and CDR2 is SQIVND (reference sequence). CDR3 nucleotide sequence: TGTGCCAGTAGTCGGGACAGTGCCACCTCTGGGGCCAACGTCCTGACTTTC. Translation: CASSRDSATSGANVLTF.

This clone was counted a single time. The chain has TRBV9 and TRBJ2-7; the match to TRBD1 covers 8 bases. The germline V gene has CDR1 SGDLS and CDR2 YYNGEE. The V and J ends lost 4 bases and 5 bases, in that order; junction bases with no gene match: 2. This CDR3 spans 12 amino acids. CDR3 protein: CASSRTGNEQYF. The CDR3 bases are TGTGCCAGCAGCCGGACAGGGAACGAGCAGTACTTC.

This chain uses TRBV9 with TRBJ2-1, with TRBD2 identical over 12 bases. The CDR3 sequence is 14 residues long. Germline V gene lookup returns CDR1 SGDLS and CDR2 YYNGEE. Losses at the gene ends were 1 base for V and 9 bases for J; bases not matched to a gene: 2. CDR3 nucleotide sequence: TGTGCCAGCAGCGTACCTAGCGGGGGGGCTGAGCAGTTCTTC. It encodes CASSVPSGGAEQFF.

In this sample, this clone turned up once. The chain uses TRBV19 and TRBJ1-2, with 9 nucleotides matching TRBD1. The J segment lost 7 bases and the V segment lost 2 bases, leaving 14 bases of the junction unmatched. Germline V gene lookup returns CDR1 LNHDA and CDR2 SQIVND (reference sequence). This CDR3 comprises 17 residues. The CDR3 sequence: CASSIPPGQGTAPGYTF. The CDR3, as DNA: TGTGCCAGTAGTATACCCCCGGGACAGGGAACGGCTCCTGGCTACACCTTC. The entire variable domain, with the rest obtained from reference TRBV19 and TRBJ1-2, is as follows: DGGITQSPKYLFRKEGQNVTLSCEQNLNHDAMYWYRQDPGQGLRLIYYSQIVNDFQKGDIAEGYSVSREKKESFPLTVTSAQKNPTAFYLCASSIPPGQGTAPGYTFGSGTRLTVV.

This chain uses TRBV5-5 with TRBJ1-1, with 7 nucleotides matching TRBD1. CDR3 length equals 16 residues. The trim removed 4 bases at V and 4 bases at J, leaving 13 bases unmatched. Germline CDR1 reads SGHKS; CDR2 reads YYEKEE (reference sequence). The CDR3 DNA follows: TGTGCCAGCAGCGAGACAGGGAGTAATGTGGGCACTGAAGCTTTCTTT. Protein product: CASSETGSNVGTEAFF.

The chain recombines TRBV6-1 with TRBJ2-6, with 8 bases that match TRBD1. The trim removed 3 bases at V and 4 bases at J, leaving 5 bases unmatched. CDR3 length: 16 residues. Germline V lookup: CDR1 MNHNS, CDR2 SASEGT. The CDR3, as DNA: TGTGCCAGCAGTGAGTTCAGGGGGCACGGGGCCAACGTCCTGACTTTC. Translation: CASSEFRGHGANVLTF.

J is TRBJ2-3 and V is TRBV11-1; D call uncertain. Trimming pared 4 bases from V and 7 bases from J, leaving 18 bases between. The CDR3 loop spans 15 amino acids. Germline assignment: CDR1 SGHAT and CDR2 FQDESV (reference sequence). The CDR3 here is CASSSSGAAGYTQYF. Written as DNA, the CDR3 is TGTGCCAGCAGCTCCTCAGGTGCCGCAGGTTATACGCAGTATTTT.

This clone has a single count. The rearrangement uses TRBV6-6 and TRBJ2-7; D remains unclear. Germline CDR1 and CDR2: MNHNY and SVGAGI (reference sequence). This CDR3 has 12 residues. The V end was cut by 10 bases, the J end by 7 bases, with 17 bases between. The CDR3 bases are TGTGCCACCTCAATTTTCGCCGGGGAGCAGTACTTC. Residues: CATSIFAGEQYF.

The CDR3 DNA is TGTGCCAGCAGTCCGGGACAGGGGGGATCACCCCTCCACTTT. As protein: CASSPGQGGSPLHF. The rearrangement joins TRBV28 to TRBJ1-6; TRBD1 agrees at 11 bases. V shed 5 bases and J 10 bases; nucleotides not matched to a gene: 4. This CDR3 is built from 14 residues. Germline V gene lookup returns CDR1 MDHEN and CDR2 SYDVKM. The whole variable domain, remainder taken from reference TRBV28 and TRBJ1-6, is DVKVTQSSRYLVKRTGEKVFLECVQDMDHENMFWYRQDPGLGLRLIYFSYDVKMKEKGDIPEGYSVSREKKERFSLILESASTNQTSMYLCASSPGQGGSPLHFGNGTRLTVT.

The chain recombines TRBV30 with TRBJ2-5; D gene uncertain. CDR1 and CDR2 from the germline V gene are GTSNPN and SVGIG (reference sequence). V was pared by 2 bases and J by 4 bases, with 8 bases between. The CDR3 has 12 residues. The chain's CDR3 is CAWSLDRETQYF. CDR3 bases: TGTGCCTGGAGTTTAGATAGAGAGACCCAGTACTTC.

The chain is built from TRBV4-1 and TRBJ1-5; D may be TRBD1 (6 bases). Germline V lookup: CDR1 MGHRA, CDR2 YSYEKL. This CDR3 spans 15 amino acids. V shed 4 bases and J shed 4 bases, with 14 bases lying between them. CDR3 DNA sequence: TGCGCCAGCAGCCGCATACAGGGCTTGAATCAGCCCCAGCATTTT. It yields the protein CASSRIQGLNQPQHF.